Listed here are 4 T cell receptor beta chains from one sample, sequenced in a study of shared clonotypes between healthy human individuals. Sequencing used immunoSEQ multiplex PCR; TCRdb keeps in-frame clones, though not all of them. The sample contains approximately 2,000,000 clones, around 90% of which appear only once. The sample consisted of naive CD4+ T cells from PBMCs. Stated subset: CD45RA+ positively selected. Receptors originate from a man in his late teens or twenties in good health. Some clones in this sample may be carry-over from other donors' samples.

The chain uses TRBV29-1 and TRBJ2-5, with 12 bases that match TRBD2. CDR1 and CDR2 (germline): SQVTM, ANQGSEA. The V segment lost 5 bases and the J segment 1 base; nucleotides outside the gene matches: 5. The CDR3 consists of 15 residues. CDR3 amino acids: CSVKLAGGRQETQYF. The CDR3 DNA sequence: TGCAGCGTTAAACTAGCGGGAGGACGCCAAGAGACCCAGTACTTC.

This CDR3 is CAISESKGGIPGGQPQHF. The DNA of the CDR3 is TGTGCCATCAGTGAGTCAAAAGGAGGGATCCCTGGGGGTCAGCCCCAGCATTTT. The chain uses TRBV10-3 and TRBJ1-5; TRBD1 is a possible D gene (5 bases). Per germline, CDR1 ENHRY and CDR2 SYGVKD. Trimming left V 0 bases short and J 6 bases short, with 21 bases between. CDR3 length: 18 amino acids.

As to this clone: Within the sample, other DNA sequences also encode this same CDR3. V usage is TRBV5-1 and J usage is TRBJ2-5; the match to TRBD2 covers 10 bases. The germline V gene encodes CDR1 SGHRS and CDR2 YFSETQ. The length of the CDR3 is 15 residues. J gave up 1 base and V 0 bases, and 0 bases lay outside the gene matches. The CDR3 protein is CASSLVAGGQETQYF. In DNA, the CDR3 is TGCGCCAGCAGCTTGGTAGCGGGAGGCCAAGAGACCCAGTACTTC. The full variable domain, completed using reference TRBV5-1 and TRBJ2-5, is KAGVTQTPRYLIKTRGQQVTLSCSPISGHRSVSWYQQTPGQGLQFLFEYFSETQRNKGNFPGRFSGRQFSNSRSEMNVSTLELGDSALYLCASSLVAGGQETQYFGPGTRLLVL.

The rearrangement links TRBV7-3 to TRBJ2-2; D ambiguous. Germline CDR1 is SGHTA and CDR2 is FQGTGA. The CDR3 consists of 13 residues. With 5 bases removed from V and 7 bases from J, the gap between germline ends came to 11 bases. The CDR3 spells CASSPAAYGELFF. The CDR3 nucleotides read TGTGCCAGCAGCCCCGCAGCCTACGGGGAGCTGTTTTTT.